The 20 T cell receptor beta chains in this list originate from one sample, sequenced in a study of T-cell reconstitution after alpha-beta-depleted transplantation in children. Molecular barcoding with unique molecular identifiers was used for the TCRbeta library. TCRdb used MiXCR to reprocess the PCR reads, holding one entry per CDR3 protein. The top ten clones hold 3% to 4% of a sample with roughly 500,000 distinct CDR3 sequences, about 16% of them seen once. Here the sequenced sample was PBMCs from the stem cell graft donor, taken from the stem cell graft. These receptors originate from a human donor who donated a stem cell graft to a child with acute lymphoblastic leukemia.

Only a few counts were recorded for this clonotype. The V call is TRBV20-1, the J call TRBJ1-3; no firm D call. V was shortened by 1 base and J by 0 bases, with 10 bases between the two germline ends. Germline lookup yields CDR1 DFQATT and CDR2 SNEGSKA (reference sequence). The CDR3 has 15 residues. The chain's CDR3 is CSARVNFGSGNTIYF. The CDR3 DNA reads TGCAGTGCTAGAGTTAATTTTGGCTCTGGAAACACCATATATTTT.

This clonotype was seen a handful of times. The chain joins TRBV20-1 to TRBJ2-2; 10 nucleotides align to TRBD2. This CDR3 is 16 amino acids long. The V segment lost 3 bases and the J segment 4 bases; nucleotides outside the gene matches: 8. Germline V lookup: CDR1 DFQATT, CDR2 SNEGSKA (reference sequence). The CDR3 loop reads CSARIYSGGSTGELFF. In nucleotides, the CDR3 is TGCAGTGCTAGGATATATAGCGGGGGGTCCACCGGGGAGCTGTTTTTT.

The rearrangement uses TRBV7-9 and TRBJ2-1, with D maybe TRBD2 (6 bases). Looked up from germline, CDR1 is SEHNR and CDR2 is FQNEAQ (reference sequence). V lost 6 bases to trimming and J lost 5 bases, with 8 bases between them. The CDR3 sequence is 12 residues long. CDR3 coding DNA: TGTGCCAGCAGTGCGGGGAACAATGAGCAGTTCTTC. The encoded protein is CASSAGNNEQFF.

This clonotype has just a few counts. The chain is built from TRBV9 and TRBJ1-1; possible D gene TRBD1, 6 bases. Trimming removed 3 bases at V and 0 bases at J, with 18 bases between. Germline CDR1 and CDR2: SGDLS and YYNGEE. The CDR3 is made up of 17 amino acids. The CDR3 loop is CASSGPRLGDMNTEAFF. The CDR3 DNA is TGTGCCAGCAGCGGCCCCCGGCTGGGGGACATGAACACTGAAGCTTTCTTT.

This clonotype was counted a few times. This chain links TRBV7-9 with TRBJ2-7; D is uncertain. Germline-derived CDR1 and CDR2 are SEHNR and FQNEAQ (reference sequence). This CDR3 spans 13 amino acids. Trimming left V 6 bases short and J 3 bases short, with 12 bases between. CDR3 protein: CASRQGPGYEQYF. The CDR3 bases are TGTGCCAGCAGACAAGGACCAGGCTACGAGCAGTACTTC.

This sequence joins TRBV11-2 and TRBJ1-6; D remains ambiguous. V was clipped by 2 bases and J by 10 bases, with 15 bases between them. Germline lookup yields CDR1 SGHAT and CDR2 FQNNGV. This CDR3 has 15 amino acids. CDR3 DNA sequence: TGTGCCAGCAGCTTACTTCGGGAGAGGAGCTCACCCCTCCACTTT. Translating it yields CASSLLRERSSPLHF.

The rearrangement links TRBV5-1 to TRBJ2-6, with a tentative D call TRBD2 (6 bases). This CDR3 comprises 16 residues. CDR1 SGHRS and CDR2 YFSETQ come from the germline V gene. Deletions cut 4 bases from V and 0 bases from J, with 11 bases between. This chain's CDR3 is CASSGRRDSGANVLTF. Here the CDR3 DNA reads TGCGCCAGCAGCGGTCGGAGGGACTCTGGGGCCAACGTCCTGACTTTC.

The chain recombines TRBV12-3 or TRBV12-4 with TRBJ2-1, with TRBD2 matching 7 bases. The CDR3 contains 16 residues. The trim removed 1 base at V and 4 bases at J, leaving 7 bases unmatched. The CDR3 coding sequence is TGTGCCAGCAGTTTAGATTGGGGGGGTCCATACAATGAGCAGTTCTTC. As protein: CASSLDWGGPYNEQFF.

This clonotype was seen a few times. The rearrangement uses TRBV10-3 and TRBJ2-2, with TRBD2 matching 11 bases. This CDR3 has 17 amino acids. Unmatched junction bases numbered 6, after V lost 4 bases and J lost 2 bases. Germline V gene data show CDR1 as ENHRY and CDR2 as SYGVKD. The CDR3 DNA reads as TGTGCCATCAGTGCCCCGGGACTAGCGGATAACACCGGGGAGCTGTTTTTT. Translation gives CAISAPGLADNTGELFF.

There are a few counts of this clonotype. The rearrangement joins TRBV20-1 to TRBJ1-2; D gene ambiguous. The V gene lost 5 bases and the J gene lost 0 bases, with 10 bases spanning the gap. The CDR3 is 13 residues long. Looked up from germline, CDR1 is DFQATT and CDR2 is SNEGSKA (reference sequence). The CDR3 loop is CSAGRTANYGYTF. CDR3 DNA sequence: TGCAGTGCTGGGAGGACGGCTAACTATGGCTACACCTTC.

The sample holds a few counts of this clonotype. The chain couples TRBV5-6 to TRBJ1-2; D perhaps matches TRBD1 (5 bases). This CDR3 has 14 amino acids. Deletions cut 1 base from V and 4 bases from J, with 11 bases between. The germline V gene has CDR1 SGHDT and CDR2 YYEEEE. CDR3 DNA sequence: TGTGCCAGCAGCTTGAGAAGGGGAAGCTATGGCTACACCTTC. Translated: CASSLRRGSYGYTF.

This clonotype has a handful of counts. V and J are TRBV5-1 and TRBJ2-3; TRBD2 agrees at 8 bases. The germline V gene has CDR1 SGHRS and CDR2 YFSETQ. V was clipped by 5 bases and J by 0 bases; unmatched bases: 11. This CDR3 has 17 residues. The CDR3 spells CASSRGSPSGSTDTQYF. In DNA form, the CDR3 reads TGCGCCAGCAGTCGTGGTAGCCCTAGCGGGAGCACAGATACGCAGTATTTT. Drawing the rest from reference TRBV5-1 and TRBJ2-3, the complete variable domain is KAGVTQTPRYLIKTRGQQVTLSCSPISGHRSVSWYQQTPGQGLQFLFEYFSETQRNKGNFPGRFSGRQFSNSRSEMNVSTLELGDSALYLCASSRGSPSGSTDTQYFGPGTRLTVL.

This clonotype was detected a few times. This rearrangement joins TRBV2 to TRBJ1-2; D uncertain. From germline, CDR1 is SNHLY and CDR2 FYNNEI. The ends were cut back, 2 bases at V and 4 bases at J, with 8 bases in the middle. The CDR3 length is 13 residues. The CDR3 DNA follows: TGTGCCAGCAGTGAAACATTTGGCTATGGCTACACCTTC. Its protein is CASSETFGYGYTF.

V is TRBV12-3 or TRBV12-4 and J is TRBJ2-7; D is possibly TRBD1 (6 bases). This CDR3 is 15 amino acids long. V lost 1 base and J lost 0, with 10 bases in between. CDR3 sequence: CASSLVGAASYEQYF. CDR3 DNA: TGTGCCAGCAGTTTAGTGGGGGCAGCCTCCTACGAGCAGTACTTC.

This clonotype came up a few times. The gene calls are TRBV27 and TRBJ2-3; D is undetermined. V was clipped by 5 bases and J by 4 bases, with 7 bases between them. CDR1 MNHEY and CDR2 SMNVEV come from the germline V gene (reference sequence). CDR3 size: 12 residues. As DNA, the CDR3 is TGTGCCAGCAGTCGAACGTCAGATACGCAGTATTTT. Translated: CASSRTSDTQYF.

This clonotype was recorded at least ten times. At one boundary the junction diverges from the germline segment, which might be a read error. This chain uses TRBV5-1 with TRBJ2-7; D remains ambiguous. Germline CDR1 is SGHRS and CDR2 is YFSETQ. This CDR3 spans 11 amino acids. The CDR3 DNA follows: TGTGCCAGCAGCTTATTCTACGAGCAGTACTTC. Amino acids: CASSLFYEQYF.

The V gene is TRBV13, the J gene TRBJ2-1; 9 nucleotides agree with TRBD2. The V gene end was trimmed by 5 bases and the J gene end by 7 bases; junction bases not matched to a gene: 12. This CDR3 comprises 16 residues. The V gene's germline CDR1 is PRHDT and CDR2 FYEKMQ (reference sequence). The CDR3 nucleotides read TGTGCCAGCAGCCCCCGGGTAGCGGGAGCTTCGAATGAGCAGTTCTTC. It codes for CASSPRVAGASNEQFF.

The V and J genes are TRBV6-5 and TRBJ2-7; D is unclear. Germline values: CDR1 MNHEY, CDR2 SVGAGI. V lost 2 bases and J 8 bases, leaving 13 bases between the germline ends. The CDR3 has 13 amino acids. The CDR3 region has the DNA TGTGCCAGCAGTTACCCGACATCGGCCCAGCAGTACTTC. Its protein product is CASSYPTSAQQYF.

The V gene is TRBV6-5, the J gene TRBJ2-3, with D maybe TRBD1 (6 bases). The ends were cut back, 2 bases at V and 2 bases at J, with 8 bases in the middle. CDR3 size: 14 residues. Germline CDR1 and CDR2: MNHEY and SVGAGI. The CDR3 region is CASSYDRLTDTQYF. The CDR3 nucleotides read TGTGCCAGCAGTTACGACAGGCTCACAGATACGCAGTATTTT.

Only one count was recorded for this clonotype. Mismatch with germline at one junction end may stem from a read error. The rearrangement joins TRBV4-1 to TRBJ1-5, with TRBD1 as a possible D gene (6 bases). This CDR3 region has 16 residues. Per germline, CDR1 MGHRA and CDR2 YSYEKL. CDR3 in amino acids: CASSQKRDTGNQTQHF. CDR3 DNA sequence: TGCGCCAGCAGCCAAAAGCGAGATACAGGGAATCAGACCCAGCATTTT.